This T cell receptor beta chain came from a study of T cell responses to AZD1222 COVID-19 vaccine (dated by TCRdb to about 2021). For the study in its entirety: AZD1222 recipients with second doses at about 4 weeks or about 12 weeks were pooled, because spike-specific TCR depth and breadth did not differ between schedules. TCR sequencing covered more than 230 trial participants: some 210 given two doses of AZD1222 and approximately 26 given two doses of MenACWY control vaccine. Trial participants were enrolled by age into subgroups of 18-55, 56-69 and 70-plus years, and around 140, 26 and 57 TCR-sequenced participants, respectively, were included in these subgroups.

The full study reports these points: Reportedly, close to half of the unique spike-specific TCRs recognized epitopes lying outside the regions that are mutated in the B.1.351 and B.1.1.7 variants. Only a handful of AZD1222 recipients were SARS-CoV-2 seropositive at baseline, limiting conclusions about previously exposed vaccinees. Spike-specific TCR breadth and depth rose significantly after two AZD1222 doses compared with day 0 and with MenACWY recipients. The vaccine-associated CD4 TCRs covered the entire spike protein, and the dominant responses fell in regions 160-218 and 743-854. Because no samples from the day 14 peak response were available, repertoires could be characterized only after the peak T cell response. In the small 56-69-year group, the increase in depth fell short of significance, most likely because of low power. Most participants were white British and females outnumbered males, and the authors suggested that clonal diversity may have been underestimated.

A single count supports this clone. Its specific antigen is unknown. The input lacks base qualities; no much larger clone sits a single base away. The CDR3 regions of human TCRbeta chains were subjected to immunosequencing. The study's own analysis went as follows. Repertoire TCRs were matched against a reference library of SARS-CoV-2-specific TCRs generated with the MIRA antigen-specificity platform. Breadth was defined as the fraction of unique TCRs that were SARS-CoV-2-associated. Depth was defined as the fraction of total T cells that were SARS-CoV-2-associated. Using the MIRA data, every spike-specific TCR was mapped to the spike region that the TCR reacted to and assigned to either a CD4 or a CD8 class. Log10-transformed breadth and depth values were compared by one-way ANOVA with Sidak's multiple comparisons tests. This immuneACCESS table, as held by TCRdb, lists in-frame sequences with V and J called but not all clones. Of the missing ones, under half trace to an unresolved V gene in checked studies; the others have no known cause. V and J calls and clone size are given by that table; D and trimming were obtained from the DNA. Across this sample there are 45,000 to 55,000 clones, with approximately 79% seen only once. The top ten clones comprise about 10% of the sample.

The time point label on this specimen signifies: baseline before first vaccination. Samples from vaccinated people were obtained from the UK trials COV001 and COV002, which included a single-blind randomized controlled phase 2/3 trial of AZD1222 (ChAdOx1 nCoV-19) in healthy adults. Trial participant PBMC samples were collected at day 0 and day 28 after the second dose for TCRbeta chain sequencing. A distance of 6 bases separates the germline ends of V and J, which lose 6 bases and 0 bases respectively. Spanning cysteine to phenylalanine, the CDR3 consists of 14 amino acids. CDR3 DNA is the only sequence kept; it has 42 bases, read in frame from the first base. The CDR1 and CDR2 encoded by the germline V gene are KGHSH and LQKENI.

This TCR was sampled from an adult in good health. This receptor chain uses TRBV18 and TRBJ2-6; the D gene cannot be resolved reliably. This sample comprised peripheral blood, obtained on day 0 of AZD1222 vaccination. The bases are TGTGCCAGCTCGGTTGACTCTGGGGCCAACGTCCTGACTTTC. It encodes CASSVDSGANVLTF.